Listed here are 32 T cell receptor beta chains from one sample, sequenced in a study of CD4 T cells in relation to SARS-CoV-2 and coronaviruses. Generated by immunoSEQ multiplex PCR, the TCRdb table keeps only in-frame clones and is missing some. The table records about 31,000 clones, more than 60% of them present only once. These receptors' antigens are unknown. Source material: memory CD4+ T cells from PBMCs, cultured in vitro. These receptors all come from an adult with COVID-19.

This chain links TRBV9 with TRBJ2-3; 8 positions agree with TRBD2. The CDR3 has 15 amino acids. The V and J ends lost 2 bases and 4 bases, in that order; junction bases with no gene match: 6. Germline V CDR1 and CDR2: SGDLS, YYNGEE. The CDR3 coding sequence is TGTGCCAGCAGCGTCTTTAGCGGGAACTCAGATACGCAGTATTTT. Protein product: CASSVFSGNSDTQYF.

The chain couples TRBV7-9 to TRBJ2-2, with 8 bases matching TRBD2. In germline, CDR1 is SEHNR, CDR2 FQNEAQ (reference sequence). Unmatched junction bases numbered 8, after V lost 5 bases and J lost 9 bases. The CDR3 is 14 amino acids. The DNA of the CDR3 is TGTGCCAGCAGCAGAGAGCGGGAGAGAAGGGAGCTGTTTTTT. Protein: CASSRERERRELFF.

The chain carries TRBV7-2 and TRBJ1-1, with TRBD1 matching 10 bases. This CDR3 contains 13 residues. Germline CDR1 and CDR2: SGHTA and FQGNSA. J lost 7 bases, V lost 4 bases, and 3 bases had no gene match. The CDR3 loop reads CASSYRDRGEAFF. CDR3 nucleotide sequence: TGTGCCAGCAGCTACCGGGACAGGGGTGAAGCTTTCTTT.

This clone was found once. V usage is TRBV27 and J usage is TRBJ2-3; D unclear. The CDR3 is 17 amino acids. Germline-derived CDR1 and CDR2 are MNHEY and SMNVEV (reference sequence). The V end lost 0 bases, the J end lost 0 bases, and 13 bases lay between the germline ends. This CDR3 reads CASSLSIRGSSTDTQYF. The DNA for the CDR3 is TGTGCCAGCAGTTTATCGATACGTGGGTCTAGCACAGATACGCAGTATTTT.

CDR3 protein: CASSQAATGELFF. The CDR3, as DNA: TGTGCCAGCAGCCAAGCTGCGACCGGGGAGCTGTTTTTT. V gene TRBV14 combines with J gene TRBJ2-2, with D unclear. V was cut by 1 base and J by 5 bases, with 5 bases left in between. This CDR3 is 13 amino acids long. Per germline, CDR1 SGHDN and CDR2 FVKESK.

The chain uses TRBV7-9 and TRBJ2-3, with 12 bases that match TRBD2. Germline CDR1 is SEHNR and CDR2 is FQNEAQ (reference sequence). CDR3 length: 16 amino acids. The ends lost 5 bases at V and 4 bases at J; junction bases unmatched: 7. The CDR3 reads CASSRGTSGWADTQYF. The DNA of the CDR3 is TGTGCCAGCAGCCGAGGGACTAGCGGGTGGGCAGATACGCAGTATTTT.

The chain joins TRBV30 to TRBJ2-7, with no clear D. CDR1 GTSNPN and CDR2 SVGIG come from the germline V gene (reference sequence). This CDR3 comprises 11 residues. V dropped 2 bases and J dropped 7 bases, with 9 bases sitting between them. CDR3 residues: CAWSRQWEQYF. CDR3 coding DNA: TGTGCCTGGAGTCGCCAATGGGAGCAGTACTTC.

The V and J genes are TRBV15 and TRBJ2-2; D not certain. The germline V gene has CDR1 LNHNV and CDR2 YYDKDF (reference sequence). This CDR3 comprises 13 residues. Deletions cut 2 bases from V and 6 bases from J, with 7 bases between. The CDR3 region is CATSRPQAGELFF. CDR3 bases: TGTGCCACCAGCAGACCCCAAGCCGGGGAGCTGTTTTTT.

This clone came up once. The chain is built from TRBV6-4 and TRBJ1-5; TRBD1 agrees at 8 bases. In germline, CDR1 is MRHNA, CDR2 SNTAGT. After removal of 3 bases from V and 2 bases from J, the junction contained 3 bases not matched to a gene. The CDR3 is made up of 15 amino acids. Written as DNA, the CDR3 is TGTGCCAGCAGTGAAAAGGACAGGGGCAATCAGCCCCAGCATTTT. It specifies CASSEKDRGNQPQHF.

V and J are TRBV6-2 or TRBV6-3 and TRBJ1-5, with D possibly TRBD1 on 5 matching bases. Germline V gives CDR1 MNHEY, CDR2 SVGEGT. This CDR3 is 14 amino acids long. Trimming stripped 2 bases from V and 6 bases from J, with 11 bases between. Written as DNA, the CDR3 is TGTGCCAGCAGTTACGGGGGACGAGGTCAGCCCCAGCATTTT. This sequence encodes CASSYGGRGQPQHF.

The chain is built from TRBV28 and TRBJ2-1, with 7 bases that match TRBD1. Germline CDR1 and CDR2: MDHEN and SYDVKM. The V gene end was trimmed by 4 bases and the J gene end by 6 bases; junction bases not matched to a gene: 15. The CDR3 consists of 17 residues. The CDR3 DNA reads TGTGCCAGCAGTTCCCGACAGGGTAATATCCGAAGCAATGAGCAGTTCTTC. Residues: CASSSRQGNIRSNEQFF. The variable domain in full, with the rest retrieved from reference TRBV28 and TRBJ2-1, is DVKVTQSSRYLVKRTGEKVFLECVQDMDHENMFWYRQDPGLGLRLIYFSYDVKMKEKGDIPEGYSVSREKKERFSLILESASTNQTSMYLCASSSRQGNIRSNEQFFGPGTRLTVL.

CDR3 protein: CSVEVGQGITGELFF. The CDR3 nucleotides read TGCAGCGTTGAAGTGGGACAGGGAATCACCGGGGAGCTGTTTTTT. The V gene is TRBV29-1, the J gene TRBJ2-2; 9 bases line up with TRBD1. CDR1 and CDR2 from the germline V gene are SQVTM and ANQGSEA. This CDR3 is built from 15 residues. Trimming at V came to 1 base and at J to 4 bases, leaving 4 bases not matched to a gene.

The V call is TRBV24-1, the J call TRBJ2-5; 8 nucleotides line up with TRBD1. V shed 3 bases and J 4 bases; nucleotides not matched to a gene: 3. Germline values: CDR1 KGHDR, CDR2 SFDVKD. The CDR3 consists of 14 residues. The CDR3 sequence is CATSDLQGGETQYF. The CDR3 DNA reads as TGTGCCACCAGTGATCTACAGGGGGGAGAGACCCAGTACTTC.

The chain is built from TRBV7-8 and TRBJ2-4; TRBD1 is a possible D gene (7 bases). Germline-derived CDR1 and CDR2 are SGHVS and FQNEAQ. V dropped 1 base and J dropped 9 bases, with 13 bases sitting between them. The CDR3 loop spans 14 amino acids. The CDR3 DNA reads as TGTGCCAGCAGCTTAGGGCAGGGGGGAAGCATTCAGTACTTC. This gives the protein CASSLGQGGSIQYF.

This chain uses TRBV7-8 with TRBJ1-4; D uncertain. Looked up from germline, CDR1 is SGHVS and CDR2 is FQNEAQ. The CDR3 has 13 residues. The V and J ends lost 1 base and 10 bases respectively, with 10 bases between them. The CDR3 nucleotides read TGTGCCAGCAGCTTAGTTGACCCTGGAAAACTGTTTTTT. It is translated as CASSLVDPGKLFF.

The rearrangement joins TRBV25-1 to TRBJ2-3; 10 nucleotides agree with TRBD2. V lost 3 bases and J lost 4; bases outside the gene matches: 4. CDR1 and CDR2 (germline): MGHDK, SYGVNS. The CDR3 is made up of 15 amino acids. This chain's CDR3 is CASSDASGSPDTQYF. The CDR3 coding sequence is TGTGCCAGCAGTGACGCTAGCGGGAGCCCAGATACGCAGTATTTT.

The J gene is TRBJ1-3, the V gene TRBV10-3; no clear D. The CDR3 is 17 residues long. The germline V gene has CDR1 ENHRY and CDR2 SYGVKD. The V end was cut by 4 bases, the J end by 3 bases, with 19 bases between. The CDR3 DNA reads as TGTGCCATCAGTGGTCGCGGAGAGGGCCTGGGTGGAAACACCATATATTTT. The encoded protein is CAISGRGEGLGGNTIYF.

This chain uses TRBV7-2 with TRBJ2-2; D remains unclear. Germline V gene sequence: CDR1 SGHTA, CDR2 FQGNSA. The CDR3 runs 13 residues. Trimming cost V 3 bases and J 5 bases, with 7 bases left between them. CDR3 nucleotide sequence: TGTGCCAGCAGCTTTGGACCAACCGGGGAGCTGTTTTTT. This sequence encodes CASSFGPTGELFF.

The V call is TRBV15, the J call TRBJ2-7; the D gene could be TRBD1 or TRBD2 (5 bases each). CDR1 and CDR2 from the germline V gene are LNHNV and YYDKDF (reference sequence). The CDR3 is made up of 15 amino acids. Trimming took off 0 bases at V and 0 bases at J, with 9 bases between the two ends. The CDR3 is CATSRDEGISYEQYF. CDR3 in DNA: TGTGCCACCAGCAGAGATGAGGGGATCTCCTACGAGCAGTACTTC.

The chain uses TRBV28 and TRBJ1-5, with a tentative D call TRBD1 (5 bases). This CDR3 spans 14 amino acids. V lost 8 bases and J 9 bases, leaving 20 bases between the germline ends. Germline CDR1 reads MDHEN; CDR2 reads SYDVKM. In DNA, the CDR3 is TGTGCCAGCGGATCCGGGGGAAGAGGAAGGCCCCAGCATTTT. Translating gives CASGSGGRGRPQHF.

This chain uses TRBV5-6 with TRBJ1-1; D is ambiguous. The CDR3 totals 13 residues. V was trimmed by 4 bases and J by 1 base, leaving 8 bases between them. Germline lookup yields CDR1 SGHDT and CDR2 YYEEEE. The CDR3 DNA reads as TGTGCCAGCAGCCTAAACTGGAACACTGAAGCTTTCTTT. Its translation is CASSLNWNTEAFF.

The chain uses TRBV5-6 and TRBJ1-5; 8 nucleotides align to TRBD1. The CDR3 is made up of 17 amino acids. V gave up 4 bases and J gave up 0 bases; unmatched junction bases: 9. Germline lookup yields CDR1 SGHDT and CDR2 YYEEEE. CDR3 protein: CASSAGQGPYSNQPQHF. DNA of the CDR3: TGTGCCAGCAGCGCTGGACAGGGCCCTTATAGCAATCAGCCCCAGCATTTT.

The rearrangement links TRBV7-2 to TRBJ1-3; weak D call: TRBD1 (5 bases). The CDR3 runs 15 residues. The germline V and J ends were trimmed by 4 bases and 3 bases, with 13 bases remaining between them. Germline V lookup: CDR1 SGHTA, CDR2 FQGNSA. The DNA for the CDR3 is TGTGCCAGCAGCTGGGGACGCCCACTTGGAAACACCATATATTTT. As protein: CASSWGRPLGNTIYF.

This clone ranks as medium-sized. V and J are TRBV6-5 and TRBJ2-2; D is perhaps TRBD1 (5 bases). Germline V gene lookup returns CDR1 MNHEY and CDR2 SVGAGI. With 9 bases removed from V and 2 bases from J, the gap between germline ends came to 16 bases. The CDR3 totals 15 residues. This CDR3 reads CASTQDPLNTGELFF. DNA of the CDR3: TGTGCCAGTACACAGGACCCCCTAAACACCGGGGAGCTGTTTTTT.

The V gene is TRBV7-9, the J gene TRBJ1-5; TRBD1 agrees at 7 bases. There are 14 residues in the CDR3. The V segment lost 1 base and the J segment 7 bases; nucleotides outside the gene matches: 4. Germline CDR1 reads SEHNR; CDR2 reads FQNEAQ (reference sequence). The CDR3 is CASSLEGGGQPQHF. The CDR3 bases are TGTGCCAGCAGCTTAGAAGGGGGCGGGCAGCCCCAGCATTTT.

This chain connects TRBV11-3 to TRBJ2-2; 11 bases agree with TRBD2. There are 17 residues in the CDR3. Germline V gene data show CDR1 as SGHNT and CDR2 as YENEEA. Trimming cost V 2 bases and J 0 bases; bases outside gene matches: 2. Here the CDR3 DNA reads TGTGCCAGCAGCTTAAGGACTAGCGGGTCGAACACCGGGGAGCTGTTTTTT. Translated: CASSLRTSGSNTGELFF.

The chain is built from TRBV5-6 and TRBJ1-5; 9 bases are shared with TRBD1. V was clipped by 2 bases and J by 2 bases; unmatched bases: 2. Looked up from germline, CDR1 is SGHDT and CDR2 is YYEEEE. The CDR3 is 15 residues long. CDR3 sequence (DNA): TGTGCCAGCAGCTTCAGGACAGGGGGCAATCAGCCCCAGCATTTT. It encodes CASSFRTGGNQPQHF. The full variable domain, rest sourced from reference TRBV5-6 and TRBJ1-5, is DAGVTQSPTHLIKTRGQQVTLRCSPKSGHDTVSWYQQALGQGPQFIFQYYEEEERQRGNFPDRFSGHQFPNYSSELNVNALLLGDSALYLCASSFRTGGNQPQHFGDGTRLSIL.

V is TRBV2 and J is TRBJ1-1; D may be TRBD1 (5 bases). The CDR3 consists of 13 residues. V gave up 2 bases and J gave up 1 base, with 5 bases separating them. The germline gives CDR1 SNHLY, CDR2 FYNNEI. The CDR3 coding sequence is TGTGCCAGCAGTGAAACAGGGAACACTGAAGCTTTCTTT. Its translation is CASSETGNTEAFF.

Judged by abundance, this clone is medium-sized. V gene TRBV6-4 combines with J gene TRBJ2-3; D unclear. CDR3 length: 13 amino acids. Trimming left V 2 bases short and J 0 bases short, with 3 bases between. In germline, CDR1 is MRHNA, CDR2 SNTAGT. CDR3 coding DNA: TGTGCCAGCAGTGACGGGAGCACAGATACGCAGTATTTT. This encodes CASSDGSTDTQYF.

The CDR3 is CASSLWGRQETQYF. CDR3 bases: TGTGCCAGCAGTTTATGGGGGCGGCAAGAGACCCAGTACTTC. V is TRBV28 and J is TRBJ2-5; tentative D call: TRBD1 (5 bases). The CDR3 sequence is 14 residues long. Germline V gene data show CDR1 as MDHEN and CDR2 as SYDVKM. Trimming stripped 0 bases from V and 2 bases from J, with 7 bases between.

This chain uses TRBV30 with TRBJ1-5; tentative D call: TRBD1 (5 bases). The CDR3 runs to 13 residues. Germline CDR1 reads GTSNPN; CDR2 reads SVGIG (reference sequence). Trimming shortened V by 7 bases and J by 1 base, and 11 bases separated the two germline ends. CDR3 nucleotide sequence: TGTGCCTTTCAGGGTAACAGCAATCAGCCCCAGCATTTT. This gives the protein CAFQGNSNQPQHF.

The gene calls are TRBV7-2 and TRBJ2-7; D is uncertain. Trimming left V 8 bases short and J 3 bases short, with 5 bases between. This CDR3 has 10 amino acids. Germline V lookup: CDR1 SGHTA, CDR2 FQGNSA. Here the CDR3 DNA reads TGTGCCAGCGTCTACTACGAGCAGTACTTC. Its protein product is CASVYYEQYF. Full variable domain (remainder filled in from reference TRBV7-2 and TRBJ2-7): GAGVSQSPSNKVTEKGKDVELRCDPISGHTALYWYRQSLGQGLEFLIYFQGNSAPDKSGLPSDRFSAERTGGSVSTLTIQRTQQEDSAVYLCASVYYEQYFGPGTRLTVT.